This passage covers 23 T cell receptor beta chains from one sample sequenced in a study of Ad26.COV2.S vaccination and SARS-CoV-2 variants. Treatment given: about 20 received Ad26.COV2.S at low or high dose, single or two shots; five or six received placebo; per-sample allocation not given. Vaccine and placebo recipients were sampled on day 63 after the first injection. Sequenced by immunoSEQ multiplex PCR; TCRdb stores in-frame clones only, minus some. The table includes approximately 480,000 clones, around 85% detected once. This material consisted of peripheral blood, taken in a trial of Ad26.COV2.S vaccine versus placebo. These receptors originate from a person aged 18-65 years who received the Ad26.COV2.S COVID-19 vaccine or a placebo.

The chain is built from TRBV5-8 and TRBJ1-5, with unresolved D. The CDR3 extends over 17 amino acids. Germline V CDR1 and CDR2: SGHTS, YDEGEE. Trimming left V 2 bases short and J 0 bases short, with 15 bases between. The CDR3 nucleotides read TGTGCCAGCAGCTTAGACACAGACTATTATAGCAATCAGCCCCAGCATTTT. Translated, it gives CASSLDTDYYSNQPQHF.

The chain recombines TRBV5-6 with TRBJ2-3, with a possible D match to TRBD2 (5 bases). V was pared by 1 base and J by 7 bases, with 13 bases between. CDR1 SGHDT and CDR2 YYEEEE come from the germline V gene. The CDR3 loop spans 14 amino acids. CDR3 DNA: TGTGCCAGCAGCTTGACGGGAACTACCAATACGCAGTATTTT. This sequence encodes CASSLTGTTNTQYF.

DNA of the CDR3: TGTGCCAGCAGCAAGGGACTAGCGGAGTCCTACAATGAGCAGTTCTTC. It specifies CASSKGLAESYNEQFF. The chain recombines TRBV7-2 with TRBJ2-1; the match to TRBD2 covers 11 bases. Per the germline V gene, CDR1 is SGHTA and CDR2 is FQGNSA. CDR3 size: 16 residues. Trimming cost V 5 bases and J 1 base; bases outside gene matches: 4. Supplemented by reference TRBV7-2 and TRBJ2-1, the full variable domain reads GAGVSQSPSNKVTEKGKDVELRCDPISGHTALYWYRQSLGQGLEFLIYFQGNSAPDKSGLPSDRFSAERTGGSVSTLTIQRTQQEDSAVYLCASSKGLAESYNEQFFGPGTRLTVL.

V is TRBV3-1 (or the pseudogene TRBV3-2) and J is TRBJ1-2; D gene unclear. This CDR3 contains 11 residues. Germline values: CDR1 LGHDT, CDR2 YNNKEL (reference sequence). Trimming removed 3 bases at V and 7 bases at J, with 6 bases between. For the CDR3, the DNA is TGTGCCAGCAGCCAGGGCGCTGGCTACACCTTC. It specifies CASSQGAGYTF.

The J gene is TRBJ2-3, the V gene TRBV27; 9 nucleotides line up with TRBD1. Germline CDR1 is MNHEY and CDR2 is SMNVEV (reference sequence). The CDR3 runs to 16 residues. V dropped 4 bases and J dropped 4; count of bases not matched to a gene: 9. CDR3 protein: CASSSTGGPRPDTQYF. In nucleotides, the CDR3 is TGTGCCAGCAGTTCCACAGGGGGCCCCAGACCAGATACGCAGTATTTT.

This clone was seen once. The V and J genes are TRBV7-2 and TRBJ2-5, with 7 nucleotides matching TRBD2. The CDR3 runs to 13 residues. CDR1 and CDR2 from the germline V gene are SGHTA and FQGNSA. V dropped 3 bases and J dropped 5; count of bases not matched to a gene: 3. For the CDR3, the DNA is TGTGCCAGCAGCTTGTTCGGGGGGGAGACCCAGTACTTC. Protein sequence: CASSLFGGETQYF.

The chain couples TRBV6-2 or TRBV6-3 to TRBJ2-2, with unresolved D. In germline, CDR1 is MNHEY, CDR2 SVGEGT. The CDR3 is 13 amino acids. Deletions cut 5 bases from V and 3 bases from J, with 7 bases between. The CDR3: CASSRQYTGELFF. The CDR3, as DNA: TGTGCCAGCAGTCGGCAGTACACCGGGGAGCTGTTTTTT.

This clone was recorded a few times. The J gene is TRBJ2-7, the V gene TRBV7-2, with D perhaps matching TRBD1 (6 bases). The CDR3 loop spans 15 amino acids. V lost 5 bases and J lost 4, with 18 bases in between. The germline V gene encodes CDR1 SGHTA and CDR2 FQGNSA. CDR3 amino acids: CASSPKTGSRYEQYF. The CDR3 nucleotides are TGTGCCAGCAGCCCGAAGACAGGTAGTAGATACGAGCAGTACTTC.

The V and J genes are TRBV5-1 and TRBJ2-1; D remains ambiguous. This CDR3 has 14 amino acids. Germline loops: CDR1 SGHRS, CDR2 YFSETQ. V lost 0 bases, J lost 4 bases, and 8 bases lay in between. The DNA for the CDR3 is TGCGCCAGCAGCTTGGATGTGGGGTACAATGAGCAGTTCTTC. Translation: CASSLDVGYNEQFF. Full variable domain (rest looked up from reference TRBV5-1 and TRBJ2-1): KAGVTQTPRYLIKTRGQQVTLSCSPISGHRSVSWYQQTPGQGLQFLFEYFSETQRNKGNFPGRFSGRQFSNSRSEMNVSTLELGDSALYLCASSLDVGYNEQFFGPGTRLTVL.

V gene TRBV9 combines with J gene TRBJ2-3; no firm D call. Trimming removed 4 bases from V and 4 bases from J, with 10 bases in between. There are 13 residues in the CDR3. CDR1 and CDR2 from the germline V gene are SGDLS and YYNGEE. CDR3: CASSPRTSDTQYF. As DNA, the CDR3 is TGTGCCAGCAGCCCCCGGACGTCAGATACGCAGTATTTT.

The chain employs TRBV7-8 and TRBJ2-6; TRBD1 is a possible D gene (6 bases). The V gene lost 0 bases and the J gene lost 2 bases, with 17 bases spanning the gap. The germline CDR1 and CDR2 sequences are SGHVS and FQNEAQ. This CDR3 is built from 19 residues. The CDR3 DNA follows: TGTGCCAGCAGCTTAGCCCGGACAGCCGGGGCAACTGGGGCCAACGTCCTGACTTTC. Its translation: CASSLARTAGATGANVLTF. The whole variable domain, remainder taken from reference TRBV7-8 and TRBJ2-6, is GAGVSQSPRYKVAKRGQDVALRCDPISGHVSLFWYQQALGQGPEFLTYFQNEAQLDKSGLPSDRFFAERPEGSVSTLKIQRTQQEDSAVYLCASSLARTAGATGANVLTFGAGSRLTVL.

This chain joins TRBV3-1 (or the pseudogene TRBV3-2) and TRBJ2-3; D might be TRBD2 (6 bases). Germline CDR1 LGHDT, CDR2 YNNKEL (reference sequence). V gave up 0 bases and J gave up 3 bases, with 10 bases separating them. CDR3 length: 15 amino acids. The CDR3 nucleotides read TGTGCCAGCAGCCAAGACGGGGGTGGTACAGATACGCAGTATTTT. This translates into CASSQDGGGTDTQYF.

V is TRBV7-2 and J is TRBJ2-7, with TRBD2 matching 14 bases. The CDR3 consists of 16 residues. Per germline, CDR1 SGHTA and CDR2 FQGNSA. V dropped 5 bases and J dropped 3; count of bases not matched to a gene: 6. CDR3: CASSRAGTSGSYEQYF. CDR3 nucleotide sequence: TGTGCCAGCAGCCGCGCCGGGACTAGCGGGAGCTACGAGCAGTACTTC.

In its sample, this clone was seen once. The chain recombines TRBV7-2 with TRBJ1-1; TRBD1 matches at 8 bases. V lost 5 bases, J lost 1 base, and 3 bases stayed unmatched. Looked up from germline, CDR1 is SGHTA and CDR2 is FQGNSA. This CDR3 contains 14 residues. CDR3 amino acids: CASSARGQNTEAFF. The CDR3, as DNA: TGTGCCAGCAGCGCCAGGGGGCAGAACACTGAAGCTTTCTTT.

V is TRBV30 and J is TRBJ1-1, with D uncertain. Germline CDR1 and CDR2: GTSNPN and SVGIG (reference sequence). The length of the CDR3 is 11 residues. The V and J ends lost 2 bases and 7 bases respectively, with 8 bases between them. The CDR3 region is CAWSFQNEAFF. The CDR3 region has the DNA TGTGCCTGGAGTTTTCAGAATGAAGCTTTCTTT.

The CDR3 DNA reads TGTGCCAGCAGCTTAGTGCCCGGGGAGCTGTTTTTT. It translates to CASSLVPGELFF. This rearrangement joins TRBV7-6 to TRBJ2-2; the D is unclear. The germline V gene encodes CDR1 SGHVS and CDR2 FNYEAQ. The CDR3 sequence is 12 residues long. V gave up 1 base and J gave up 6 bases, with 3 bases separating them.

This clone was observed a handful of times. This sequence joins TRBV3-1 (or the pseudogene TRBV3-2) and TRBJ2-1; possible D gene TRBD2, 5 bases. V lost 4 bases, J lost 4 bases, and 17 bases lay in between. The CDR3 runs 16 residues. Germline V gene sequence: CDR1 LGHDT, CDR2 YNNKEL (reference sequence). The CDR3 here is CASSPPLRRAYNEQFF. CDR3 sequence (DNA): TGTGCCAGCAGCCCCCCCTTGCGGCGGGCTTACAATGAGCAGTTCTTC.

The chain employs TRBV19 and TRBJ2-1, with 9 nucleotides matching TRBD2. The junction had 9 bases not matched to a gene; V was cut back by 6 bases and J by 6 bases. Germline CDR1 is LNHDA and CDR2 is SQIVND (reference sequence). This CDR3 contains 15 residues. Here the CDR3 reads CASSGAGGMINEQFF. CDR3 sequence (DNA): TGTGCCAGTAGCGGGGCGGGAGGGATGATCAATGAGCAGTTCTTC. The whole variable domain, remainder taken from reference TRBV19 and TRBJ2-1, is DGGITQSPKYLFRKEGQNVTLSCEQNLNHDAMYWYRQDPGQGLRLIYYSQIVNDFQKGDIAEGYSVSREKKESFPLTVTSAQKNPTAFYLCASSGAGGMINEQFFGPGTRLTVL.

The chain is built from TRBV12-3 or TRBV12-4 and TRBJ2-1; TRBD2 is a possible D gene (6 bases). This CDR3 contains 13 residues. V was clipped by 7 bases and J by 3 bases, with 10 bases between them. This CDR3 reads CASIIADYNEQFF. The CDR3 nucleotides are TGTGCCAGCATTATAGCGGACTACAATGAGCAGTTCTTC.

This clone is a singleton in its sample. The V call is TRBV20-1, the J call TRBJ2-7; maybe TRBD2 (6 bases). The germline CDR1 and CDR2 sequences are DFQATT and SNEGSKA (reference sequence). The length of the CDR3 is 11 residues. Trimming took off 6 bases at V and 5 bases at J, with 11 bases between the two ends. The CDR3 protein is CSASLADEQYF. The CDR3, as DNA: TGCAGTGCAAGTTTAGCGGACGAGCAGTACTTC.

The chain couples TRBV27 to TRBJ2-7, with 12 bases matching TRBD2. The CDR3 is 17 residues long. CDR1 and CDR2 (germline): MNHEY, SMNVEV (reference sequence). The ends lost 4 bases at V and 2 bases at J; junction bases unmatched: 9. The DNA of the CDR3 is TGTGCCAGCAGTTCCCCAGGGACTAGCGGGCCCGCCTACGAGCAGTACTTC. Translated, it gives CASSSPGTSGPAYEQYF.

The CDR3 is CASSRGDNEQFF. The DNA of the CDR3 is TGTGCCAGCAGTCGGGGGGACAATGAGCAGTTCTTC. The rearrangement links TRBV6-2 or TRBV6-3 to TRBJ2-1; TRBD2 aligns across 7 bases. The CDR3 is made up of 12 amino acids. The germline CDR1 and CDR2 sequences are MNHEY and SVGEGT. Trimming at V came to 5 bases and at J to 5 bases, leaving 0 bases not matched to a gene.

The V call is TRBV4-1, the J call TRBJ1-2; 9 nucleotides align to TRBD1. This CDR3 is 15 amino acids long. J gave up 10 bases and V 0 bases, and 9 bases lay outside the gene matches. CDR1 is MGHRA and CDR2 is YSYEKL in the germline V gene. CDR3 coding DNA: TGCGCCAGCAGCCAAGAGCGGGGACAGGGAAATACCTACACCTTC. Its protein is CASSQERGQGNTYTF.